These 24 T cell receptor beta chains originate from one sample sequenced in a study of T cells in narcolepsy. Here immunoSEQ multiplex PCR was the method, and the copy in TCRdb shows in-frame clones only, minus some. The repertoire holds approximately 31,000 clones, with under 85% as singletons. The material sequenced was CD45RA- memory CD4+ T cells from PBMCs. The source is a human donor with narcolepsy.

Only a few counts were recorded for this clone. The chain carries TRBV10-3 and TRBJ1-5; D is unresolved. The V gene lost 3 bases and the J gene lost 3 bases, with 6 bases spanning the gap. This CDR3 region has 13 residues. The germline V gene has CDR1 ENHRY and CDR2 SYGVKD. The CDR3: CAISEGPNQPQHF. In DNA form, the CDR3 reads TGTGCCATCAGTGAAGGTCCCAATCAGCCCCAGCATTTT.

V usage is TRBV27 and J usage is TRBJ2-6, with D unclear. Trimming pared 2 bases from V and 0 bases from J, leaving 5 bases between. The germline CDR1 and CDR2 sequences are MNHEY and SMNVEV (reference sequence). This CDR3 is 15 amino acids long. The CDR3 sequence: CASSLQNSGANVLTF. CDR3 sequence (DNA): TGTGCCAGCAGTTTACAGAACTCTGGGGCCAACGTCCTGACTTTC.

A remark on this clone: The sample contains more than one DNA sequence encoding this CDR3. The chain couples TRBV6-5 to TRBJ1-6, with no clear D. Germline CDR1 is MNHEY and CDR2 is SVGAGI. CDR3 size: 14 residues. V was cut by 2 bases and J by 5 bases, with 7 bases left in between. CDR3 DNA sequence: TGTGCCAGCAGTTACGCTTACAATAATTCACCCCTCCACTTT. Its protein product is CASSYAYNNSPLHF.

This chain links TRBV18 with TRBJ2-1, with 9 bases fitting TRBD2. V was clipped by 6 bases and J by 7 bases; unmatched bases: 16. This CDR3 region has 17 residues. Germline CDR1 KGHSH, CDR2 LQKENI. CDR3 sequence reads: CASSTRKAGGSTNEQFF. The CDR3 DNA reads TGTGCCAGCTCGACGAGGAAAGCGGGGGGCTCCACAAATGAGCAGTTCTTC.

The genes are TRBV9 and TRBJ2-1; possibly TRBD2 for D (7 bases). V was trimmed by 0 bases and J by 8 bases, leaving 15 bases between them. The CDR3 has 15 residues. Looked up from germline, CDR1 is SGDLS and CDR2 is YYNGEE. This chain's CDR3 is CASSVGASGQHEQFF. CDR3 in DNA: TGTGCCAGCAGCGTAGGGGCTAGCGGACAGCATGAGCAGTTCTTC.

V is TRBV25-1 and J is TRBJ2-3; perhaps TRBD1 as D (5 bases). Trimming shortened V by 5 bases and J by 3 bases, and 12 bases separated the two germline ends. The CDR3 covers 14 residues. The V gene's germline CDR1 is MGHDK and CDR2 SYGVNS. DNA of the CDR3: TGTGCCAGCAGTAGGTCAGGGCGAACAGATACGCAGTATTTT. This codes for CASSRSGRTDTQYF. The full variable domain, its missing parts supplied by reference TRBV25-1 and TRBJ2-3, is EADIYQTPRYLVIGTGKKITLECSQTMGHDKMYWYQQDPGMELHLIHYSYGVNSTEKGDLSSESTVSRIRTEHFPLTLESARPSHTSQYLCASSRSGRTDTQYFGPGTRLTVL.

This clone is medium-sized. The chain carries TRBV19 and TRBJ1-4; D not certain. Germline V lookup: CDR1 LNHDA, CDR2 SQIVND (reference sequence). The ends were cut back, 7 bases at V and 6 bases at J, with 12 bases in the middle. This CDR3 spans 13 amino acids. The CDR3 sequence: CASTSRVDEKLFF. DNA for the CDR3: TGTGCCAGTACCTCTAGAGTGGATGAAAAACTGTTTTTT.

The chain is built from TRBV6-1 and TRBJ1-2; the D gene is possibly TRBD1 (5 bases). This CDR3 comprises 15 residues. Trimming stripped 3 bases from V and 1 base from J, with 12 bases between. Germline loops: CDR1 MNHNS, CDR2 SASEGT. The CDR3 nucleotides read TGTGCCAGCAGTGAGTATGGGACGGTTAACTATGGCTACACCTTC. It is translated as CASSEYGTVNYGYTF.

This chain uses TRBV7-2 with TRBJ1-3; D is undetermined. Germline V gene data show CDR1 as SGHTA and CDR2 as FQGNSA. The V end lost 1 base, the J end lost 0 bases, and 10 bases lay between the germline ends. There are 16 residues in the CDR3. The CDR3 loop is CASSLGRLDSGNTIYF. DNA for the CDR3: TGTGCCAGCAGCTTAGGGCGGCTCGACTCTGGAAACACCATATATTTT.

The CDR3: CAWSIGYSYNEQFF. Written as DNA, the CDR3 is TGTGCCTGGAGTATAGGTTATTCCTACAATGAGCAGTTCTTC. The V gene is TRBV30, the J gene TRBJ2-1; D is undetermined. Trimming took 2 bases from V and 1 from J, leaving 9 bases between them. The CDR3 contains 14 residues. The germline V gene encodes CDR1 GTSNPN and CDR2 SVGIG (reference sequence).

The rearrangement uses TRBV7-8 and TRBJ2-7, with no clear D. CDR1 is SGHVS, CDR2 FQNEAQ, per germline. CDR3 length: 17 residues. V lost 1 base and J lost 3, with 19 bases in between. For the CDR3, the DNA is TGTGCCAGCAGCTTAGAGGGCTTCCAGCGAGGCTACTACGAGCAGTACTTC. Translation: CASSLEGFQRGYYEQYF.

This chain connects TRBV7-2 to TRBJ1-2, with D maybe TRBD1 (5 bases). Per the germline V gene, CDR1 is SGHTA and CDR2 is FQGNSA. The CDR3 consists of 15 residues. V was trimmed by 5 bases and J by 8 bases, leaving 21 bases between them. The CDR3 nucleotides read TGTGCCAGCAGCATTACCCCCTTTGGGACTGTGGGCTACACCTTC. Its protein product is CASSITPFGTVGYTF.

This chain links TRBV5-1 with TRBJ2-2, with no clear D. The length of the CDR3 is 17 residues. Between the trimmed V and J ends, which lost 0 bases and 3 bases, there was a span of 15 bases. The germline V gene has CDR1 SGHRS and CDR2 YFSETQ. Here the CDR3 reads CASSLEVGQADTGELFF. The CDR3 nucleotides are TGCGCCAGCAGCTTGGAGGTGGGCCAGGCCGACACCGGGGAGCTGTTTTTT.

This clone was counted only a few times. The chain carries TRBV27 and TRBJ1-3; TRBD1 matches at 7 bases. The V gene's germline CDR1 is MNHEY and CDR2 SMNVEV (reference sequence). Trimming took 4 bases from V and 4 from J; bases not matched to a gene: 1. The CDR3 is 13 amino acids. The CDR3 DNA reads as TGTGCCAGCAGTTCGACAGGGGGAAACACCATATATTTT. Amino acids: CASSSTGGNTIYF.

The gene calls are TRBV2 and TRBJ2-6; D possibly corresponds to TRBD1 (5 bases). Trimming pared 4 bases from V and 2 bases from J, leaving 9 bases between. The germline V gene has CDR1 SNHLY and CDR2 FYNNEI. This CDR3 comprises 15 residues. The CDR3 is CASSAGPPGANVLTF. For the CDR3, the DNA is TGTGCCAGCAGTGCAGGGCCCCCTGGGGCCAACGTCCTGACTTTC. The full variable domain, with the rest looked up from reference TRBV2 and TRBJ2-6, is EPEVTQTPSHQVTQMGQEVILRCVPISNHLYFYWYRQILGQKVEFLVSFYNNEISEKSEIFDDQFSVERPDGSNFTLKIRSTKLEDSAMYFCASSAGPPGANVLTFGAGSRLTVL.

The CDR3 nucleotides are TGTGCCAGCAGTTACTCGAGGGGTCAGGTCTACGAGCAGTACGTC. Translated: CASSYSRGQVYEQYV. V is TRBV6-5 and J is TRBJ2-7; D is possibly TRBD1 or TRBD2 (5 bases each). The CDR3 totals 15 residues. Trimming took 0 bases from V and 3 from J, leaving 12 bases between them. Germline CDR1 reads MNHEY; CDR2 reads SVGAGI.

The gene calls are TRBV7-2 and TRBJ1-2; D is possibly TRBD1 (6 bases). Trimming stripped 0 bases from V and 7 bases from J, with 9 bases between. The CDR3 spans 13 residues. Germline V gene data show CDR1 as SGHTA and CDR2 as FQGNSA. The CDR3 loop is CASSLAGAFGYTF. Written as DNA, the CDR3 is TGTGCCAGCAGCTTAGCGGGGGCGTTTGGCTACACCTTC.

The chain joins TRBV18 to TRBJ2-5; D could derive from TRBD1 or TRBD2 (5 bases each). Between the trimmed V and J ends, which lost 3 bases and 5 bases, there was a span of 13 bases. The CDR3 spans 14 residues. Germline V gene data show CDR1 as KGHSH and CDR2 as LQKENI. The DNA for the CDR3 is TGTGCCAGCTCACCCCCGGGGCCCGGCGAGACCCAGTACTTC. It encodes CASSPPGPGETQYF.

This clone was seen a few times. The chain links TRBV19 to TRBJ2-6, with no clear D. The ends were cut back, 3 bases at V and 1 base at J, with 10 bases in the middle. This CDR3 is built from 16 residues. Looked up from germline, CDR1 is LNHDA and CDR2 is SQIVND (reference sequence). The CDR3 region is CASSMVWGSGANVLTF. As DNA, the CDR3 is TGTGCCAGTAGTATGGTTTGGGGATCTGGGGCCAACGTCCTGACTTTC.

The V call is TRBV5-6, the J call TRBJ2-5; D remains unclear. Trimming cost V 1 base and J 5 bases, with 12 bases left between them. Germline V gene data show CDR1 as SGHDT and CDR2 as YYEEEE. The CDR3 runs to 14 residues. The DNA of the CDR3 is TGTGCCAGCAGCTTGACGGCAGGTCGGGAGACCCAGTACTTC. Residues: CASSLTAGRETQYF.

This rearrangement joins TRBV4-2 to TRBJ2-6; D gene unclear. CDR1 is LGHNA and CDR2 is YNFKEQ in the germline V gene. The CDR3 has 16 residues. Trimming left V 0 bases short and J 0 bases short, with 6 bases between. Here the CDR3 DNA reads TGTGCCAGCAGCCAAGACGCATTCTCTGGGGCCAACGTCCTGACTTTC. Translated, it gives CASSQDAFSGANVLTF.

In nucleotides, the CDR3 is TGCGCCAGCAGCGGAGGGGGCAATCAGCCCCAGCATTTT. This translates into CASSGGGNQPQHF. The chain employs TRBV5-1 and TRBJ1-5; D possibly corresponds to TRBD1 (5 bases). Germline-derived CDR1 and CDR2 are SGHRS and YFSETQ. Trimming shortened V by 4 bases and J by 2 bases, and 7 bases separated the two germline ends. The CDR3 sequence is 13 residues long.

The chain couples TRBV14 to TRBJ2-5; D unresolved. The DNA end is more similar to TRBJ2-7, so the J call may be wrong. Germline CDR1 reads SGHDN; CDR2 reads FVKESK. This CDR3 is 13 amino acids long. CDR3: CASSRIGSYEQYF. The DNA of the CDR3 is TGTGCCAGCAGCCGAATCGGGTCCTACGAGCAGTACTTC.

The rearrangement links TRBV15 to TRBJ2-1, with D perhaps TRBD1 or TRBD2 (5 bases each). The CDR3 is 15 residues long. V was trimmed by 1 base and J by 9 bases, leaving 16 bases between them. Per the germline V gene, CDR1 is LNHNV and CDR2 is YYDKDF (reference sequence). The CDR3 protein is CATSRARDQGSEQFF. In DNA, the CDR3 is TGTGCCACCAGCAGAGCCCGGGACCAAGGCAGTGAGCAGTTCTTC.